This T cell receptor beta chain was sequenced in a study of post-analysis software for immune sequencing data. Background on the study: As for disease course, relapsing-remitting, secondary progressive and progressive-relapsing multiple sclerosis were all included. Study outcomes and limitations: Samples from one preparation batch, clustered by F measure, grouped strongly together. Among multiple sclerosis patients, normalized Chao1 diversity was significantly below that of controls. With TRBV5-6, TRBV5-1 and TRBV20-1 included, several TRBV segments were more frequent in patients than in controls.

For this clonotype: Its matching antigen is unknown.

Libraries were made from TCR beta cDNA, and they carried unique molecular identifiers. Input populations of roughly 0.85 to 11 million T cells gave rise to roughly 500,000 cDNA molecules. From the PCR reads, TCRdb called clonotypes with MiXCR, one entry per CDR3 protein. The sample consists of 700,000 to 900,000 distinct CDR3 sequences, about half of them appearing once. This CDR3 comprises 15 residues. Germline V lookup: CDR1 SEHNR, CDR2 FQNEAQ (reference sequence). Sequenced material: blood. This sequence was found in a girl aged 5 to 17 with multiple sclerosis. This chain uses TRBV7-9 with TRBJ2-7, with D unclear. The closer fit of TRBJ2-5 to the DNA end suggests the J call may be wrong. The CDR3 loop reads CASSLVAFSKETQYF. CDR3 sequence (DNA): TGTGCCAGCAGCTTAGTAGCCTTCTCCAAGGAGACCCAGTACTTC.